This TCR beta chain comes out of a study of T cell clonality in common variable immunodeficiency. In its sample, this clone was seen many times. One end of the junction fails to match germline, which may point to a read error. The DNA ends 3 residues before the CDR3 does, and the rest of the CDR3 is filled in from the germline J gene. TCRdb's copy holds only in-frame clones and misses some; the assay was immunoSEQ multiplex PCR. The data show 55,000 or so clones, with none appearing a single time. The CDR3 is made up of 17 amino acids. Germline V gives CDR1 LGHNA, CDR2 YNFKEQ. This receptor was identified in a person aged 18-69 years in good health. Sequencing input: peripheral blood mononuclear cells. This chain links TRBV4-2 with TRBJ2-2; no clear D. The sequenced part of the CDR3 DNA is TGCGCCAGCAGCCAAGAGGCTTCTGCGGTGAACACCGGGGAG. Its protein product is CASSQEASAVNTGE. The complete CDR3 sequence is CASSQEASAVNTGELFF.